A selection of T cell receptor beta chains follows, all from one sample in a study of T cell responses to AZD1222 COVID-19 vaccine. Sequencing was performed with immunoSEQ multiplex PCR; in TCRdb, only in-frame clones are kept and a portion is missing. The sample includes some 120,000 clones, about 89% of them seen just once. The sequenced sample was peripheral blood, obtained on day 0 of AZD1222 vaccination. These TCRs come from an adult in good health. CDR3s include the opening cysteine and the closing phenylalanine or tryptophan. A D gene is named only where the DNA matches it firmly. Clone size, where shown, is once, few, many, or a class for clones that have expanded.

TRBJ1-5,NA,NA,17,TRBV21-1,TGTGCCAGCAGCAACCGATTGCCCAACAGGGGGCATCAGCCCCAGCATTTT,CASSNRLPNRGHQPQHF
TRBJ1-2,NA,NA,13,TRBV4-2,TGTGCCAGCAGCCAAGATCCCGGACGCGGTTACACCTTC,CASSQDPGRGYTF
TRBJ1-5,NA,NA,15,TRBV5-5,TGTGCCAGCAGCTTGGGAGGTACGGCCAATCAGCCCCAGCATTTT,CASSLGGTANQPQHF
TRBJ1-2,NA,NA,14,TRBV24-1,TGTGCCCTCATGTTGGGGGGACGTAGGGATGGCTACACCTTC,CALMLGGRRDGYTF
TRBJ2-7,NA,NA,15,TRBV7-8,TGTGCCAGCAGCTTAGGTCCGGGACATTTAGTCGAGCAGTACTTC,CASSLGPGHLVEQYF
TRBJ1-2,few,NA,17,TRBV9,TGTGCCAGCAGCGTAGCGCCAAGGGGCAGGTCAACAGGTGGCTACACCTTC,CASSVAPRGRSTGGYTF
TRBJ2-2,NA,TRBD2,15,TRBV2,TGTGCCAGCAGCGGACTAGCGGGGGCCACCGGGGAGCTGTTTTTT,CASSGLAGATGELFF
TRBJ2-3,NA,NA,14,TRBV18,TGTGCCAGCTCACCACGGGCTAGCACAGATACGCAGTATTTT,CASSPRASTDTQYF
TRBJ1-1,NA,TRBD1,13,TRBV30,TGTGCCTGGAAAGGACAGGGGGCAGGTGAAGCTTTCTTT,CAWKGQGAGEAFF
TRBJ1-5,NA,TRBD1,17,TRBV30,TGTGCCTGGAGCACAAGGAGGGTAGGGGGCGCGGATCAGCCCCAGCATTTT,CAWSTRRVGGADQPQHF
TRBJ2-1,NA,TRBD1,16,TRBV5-1,TGCGCCAGCAGCTTGGCCACGGGACAGCTAACCATCCAGCAGTTCTTC,CASSLATGQLTIQQFF
TRBJ2-3,NA,NA,14,TRBV10-3,TGTGCCACCATCAACAGGGAATACACAGATACGCAGTATTTT,CATINREYTDTQYF
TRBJ2-3,NA,TRBD2,18,TRBV18,TGTGCCAGCTCACCATTCTGGACTAGCGGGGGAGACACAGATACGCAGTATTTT,CASSPFWTSGGDTDTQYF
TRBJ1-1,NA,TRBD1,16,TRBV9,TGTGCCAGCAGCCCCCAGGGGGGACGGATGAACACTGAAGCTTTCTTT,CASSPQGGRMNTEAFF